The rows below give T cell receptor beta chains drawn from one sample of a study of blood T cell repertoires in COVID-19. Sequenced by immunoSEQ multiplex PCR; TCRdb stores in-frame clones only, minus some. The sample holds fewer than 200,000 clones, approximately 82% seen once. Sequenced: PBMCs or T cells enriched from blood (not recorded which). These receptors originate from a man in his 60s who had recovered from COVID-19. The CDR3 runs from the conserved cysteine through the conserved F or W. D genes are given only for firm matches. Not all rows give a size; the values are once, few, many and, for expanded clones, a class.

v_call: TRBV4-2
j_call: TRBJ2-7
clone_size: .
d_call: .
cdr3_nt: TGTGCCAGCAGCCCTAAGGGGGGGAGAAGCTCCTACGAGCAGTACTTC
cdr3_aa: CASSPKGGRSSYEQYF

v_call: TRBV28
j_call: TRBJ2-7
clone_size: .
d_call: TRBD2
cdr3_nt: TGTGCCAGCAGCCCCCACGGGGCGGGAGGCTACGAGCAGTACTTC
cdr3_aa: CASSPHGAGGYEQYF

v_call: TRBV15
j_call: TRBJ1-5
clone_size: .
d_call: .
cdr3_nt: TGTGCCACCAGCAGAGATCAGGGCAGGTCAGAGCCCCAGCATTTT
cdr3_aa: CATSRDQGRSEPQHF

v_call: TRBV7-3
j_call: TRBJ2-3
clone_size: .
d_call: .
cdr3_nt: TGTGCCAGCCGGAGGGGTGGGTGGGGAGCAGATACGCAGTATTTT
cdr3_aa: CASRRGGWGADTQYF

v_call: TRBV3-1/TRBV3-2
j_call: TRBJ2-7
clone_size: .
d_call: .
cdr3_nt: TGTGCCAGCAGCCAAGTAGCGGATCCGGGGTTCGAGCAGTACTTC
cdr3_aa: CASSQVADPGFEQYF

v_call: TRBV6-1
j_call: TRBJ2-2
clone_size: .
d_call: TRBD1
cdr3_nt: TGTGCCAGCAGTGAACATCTGGACAGGGTTGTTTTT
cdr3_aa: CASSEHLDRVVF

v_call: TRBV7-3
j_call: TRBJ2-7
clone_size: .
d_call: .
cdr3_nt: TGTGCCAGCAGCTCCAACTACGGGGAAGGCGAGCAGTACTTC
cdr3_aa: CASSSNYGEGEQYF

v_call: TRBV6-5
j_call: TRBJ1-3
clone_size: .
d_call: .
cdr3_nt: TGTGCCAGCAGTTACTCGACGGGTTCTGGAAACACCATATATTTT
cdr3_aa: CASSYSTGSGNTIYF

v_call: TRBV2
j_call: TRBJ2-5
clone_size: .
d_call: TRBD1
cdr3_nt: TGTGCCAGCAGCTTTCTGTCCGGCGGCCAGGGGGCCCAGTACTTC
cdr3_aa: CASSFLSGGQGAQYF

v_call: TRBV7-8
j_call: TRBJ2-1
clone_size: .
d_call: TRBD2
cdr3_nt: TGTGCCAGTGAGACTAGCGGGAGAAGGGGGGGCTACAATGAGCAGTTCTTC
cdr3_aa: CASETSGRRGGYNEQFF

v_call: TRBV12-3/TRBV12-4
j_call: TRBJ2-3
clone_size: .
d_call: TRBD1
cdr3_nt: TGTGCCAGCAGTTCGGACAGGGCAGATACGCAGTATTTT
cdr3_aa: CASSSDRADTQYF

v_call: TRBV7-9
j_call: TRBJ2-1
clone_size: once
d_call: .
cdr3_nt: TGTGCCAGCAGCTTAGAGGCTACGGGGTTGGAGCAGTTCTTC
cdr3_aa: CASSLEATGLEQFF

v_call: TRBV29-1
j_call: TRBJ1-2
clone_size: .
d_call: TRBD1
cdr3_nt: TGCAGCGCAAACAGGGGGCAGGTGGATGGCTACACCTTC
cdr3_aa: CSANRGQVDGYTF

v_call: TRBV3-1/TRBV3-2
j_call: TRBJ2-7
clone_size: .
d_call: .
cdr3_nt: TGTGCCAGCAGCCTAGAAGGCAGGGCCTACGAGCAGTACTTC
cdr3_aa: CASSLEGRAYEQYF

v_call: TRBV7-6
j_call: TRBJ1-1
clone_size: many
d_call: TRBD1
cdr3_nt: TGTGCCAGCAGCTTAGAGGGGACAGGGAAGAACACTGAAGCTTTCTTT
cdr3_aa: CASSLEGTGKNTEAFF

v_call: TRBV3-1/TRBV3-2
j_call: TRBJ1-2
clone_size: .
d_call: TRBD1
cdr3_nt: TGTGCCAGCAGCCAAGGGTACAGGGGGGGTGTGGATGGCTACACCTTC
cdr3_aa: CASSQGYRGGVDGYTF

v_call: TRBV7-9
j_call: TRBJ2-1
clone_size: once
d_call: TRBD2
cdr3_nt: TGTGCCAGCAGTATCGGACTAGCGGACTCCTACAATGAGCAGTTCTTC
cdr3_aa: CASSIGLADSYNEQFF

v_call: TRBV10-3
j_call: TRBJ2-7
clone_size: .
d_call: .
cdr3_nt: TGTGCCATCAGTGGGGGAAGGGGCGAGCAGTACTTC
cdr3_aa: CAISGGRGEQYF

v_call: TRBV5-1
j_call: TRBJ1-2
clone_size: .
d_call: TRBD1
cdr3_nt: TGCGCCAGCAGCTCCGGGACAGGGGCGGGAATATATGGCTACACCTTC
cdr3_aa: CASSSGTGAGIYGYTF

v_call: TRBV28
j_call: TRBJ2-2
clone_size: .
d_call: TRBD2
cdr3_nt: TGTGCCAGCAGTCTCTTGGGACTAGCCACCGGGGAGCTGTTTTTT
cdr3_aa: CASSLLGLATGELFF

v_call: TRBV12-3/TRBV12-4
j_call: TRBJ2-7
clone_size: .
d_call: TRBD1
cdr3_nt: TGTGCCAGCAGTTTGGACGGACAGGGAGAGTACTTC
cdr3_aa: CASSLDGQGEYF

v_call: TRBV19
j_call: TRBJ1-5
clone_size: few
d_call: TRBD1
cdr3_nt: TGTGCCAGTAGTAATACAGGGGGCGAACAGCCCCAGCATTTT
cdr3_aa: CASSNTGGEQPQHF

v_call: TRBV11-3
j_call: TRBJ2-6
clone_size: .
d_call: .
cdr3_nt: TGTGCCAGCAGCCGAAACTCACAGGGCGTCCTGACTTTC
cdr3_aa: CASSRNSQGVLTF

v_call: TRBV12-3/TRBV12-4
j_call: TRBJ1-3
clone_size: .
d_call: .
cdr3_nt: TGTGCCAGCAGTTTACCAGTTGGAAACACCATATATTTT
cdr3_aa: CASSLPVGNTIYF

v_call: TRBV28
j_call: TRBJ2-3
clone_size: few
d_call: TRBD2
cdr3_nt: TGTGCCAGCAGGCGCCCGGGGGGGCTAGATACGCAGTATTTT
cdr3_aa: CASRRPGGLDTQYF

v_call: TRBV6-2/TRBV6-3
j_call: TRBJ2-7
clone_size: .
d_call: TRBD2
cdr3_nt: TGTGCCAGCAGTTACCTGGTAGGGAGCGGGAAAAACTCCTACGAGCAGTACTTC
cdr3_aa: CASSYLVGSGKNSYEQYF

v_call: TRBV5-1
j_call: TRBJ2-5
clone_size: .
d_call: TRBD2
cdr3_nt: TGCGCCAGCAGCCCTGGGACTAGCCGAGAGACCCAGTACTTC
cdr3_aa: CASSPGTSRETQYF

v_call: TRBV28
j_call: TRBJ1-3
clone_size: .
d_call: TRBD1
cdr3_nt: TGTGCCAGCCAGACAGGGAGAGGAAACACCATATATTTT
cdr3_aa: CASQTGRGNTIYF

v_call: TRBV5-1
j_call: TRBJ1-2
clone_size: .
d_call: .
cdr3_nt: TGCGCCAGCAGCTTGGACAGGGCTACTAACTATGGCTACACCTTC
cdr3_aa: CASSLDRATNYGYTF

v_call: TRBV7-9
j_call: TRBJ2-1
clone_size: .
d_call: TRBD2
cdr3_nt: TGTGCCAGCAGCTTAAGGTCACTAGCGGGGGGGCCGTCCTACAATGAGCAGTTCTTC
cdr3_aa: CASSLRSLAGGPSYNEQFF